These T cell receptor beta chains were read from a single sample in a study of control samples from healthy donors and cancer patients. Sequencing used immunoSEQ multiplex PCR; TCRdb keeps in-frame clones, though not all of them. The table has approximately 97,000 clones, around 90% seen once. Material: blood. The receptors shown here come from a human donor in good health. The donor label of this sample is uncertain. The CDR3 runs from the conserved cysteine through the conserved F or W. D genes are given only for firm matches. Some rows have no size entry. The others give once, few or many, or a class for an expanded clone.

D: -; J: TRBJ2-1; V: TRBV27; size: -; DNA: TGTGCCAGCAGTTTAAAAGCTGAAGGCAATGAGCAGTTCTTC; CDR3: CASSLKAEGNEQFF
D: -; J: TRBJ1-2; V: TRBV7-9; size: -; DNA: TGTGCCAGCAGCTTAGAGCAGGGGTATGGCTACACCTTC; CDR3: CASSLEQGYGYTF
D: TRBD2; J: TRBJ2-1; V: TRBV27; size: -; DNA: TGTGCCAGCAGTTTCATTGCGGGGGACTACAATGAGCAGTTCTTC; CDR3: CASSFIAGDYNEQFF
D: -; J: TRBJ2-4; V: TRBV14; size: few; DNA: TGTGCCAGCAGTCGAAGCCGGGGGAACATTCAGTACTTC; CDR3: CASSRSRGNIQYF
D: -; J: TRBJ2-6; V: TRBV5-6; size: few; DNA: TGTGCCAGCAGCTTGGGAGGGCCCGGGGCCAACGTCCTGACTTTC; CDR3: CASSLGGPGANVLTF
D: -; J: TRBJ2-3; V: TRBV6-5; size: -; DNA: TGTGCCAGCTCCTTTCGGGGAGGCACAGATACGCAGTATTTT; CDR3: CASSFRGGTDTQYF
D: -; J: TRBJ2-7; V: TRBV21-1; size: -; DNA: TGTGCCAGCAGCGGCGGACTAGCGGGGGAATACGAGCAGTACTTC; CDR3: CASSGGLAGEYEQYF
D: -; J: TRBJ1-1; V: TRBV6-5; size: -; DNA: TGTGCCAGCAGTTACTTTTCAGGGACCACTGAAGCTTTCTTT; CDR3: CASSYFSGTTEAFF
D: -; J: TRBJ1-5; V: TRBV6-1; size: -; DNA: TGTGCCAGCAGTGATATAGTCTGGGGCACTCAGCCCCAGCATTTT; CDR3: CASSDIVWGTQPQHF
D: TRBD1; J: TRBJ2-1; V: TRBV12-3/TRBV12-4; size: -; DNA: TGTGCCAGCAGTAACCGGGACAGGCAGTTCTTC; CDR3: CASSNRDRQFF
D: TRBD2; J: TRBJ2-1; V: TRBV9; size: -; DNA: TGTGCCAGCAGCCCTTCCGGGACTAGCGGGGGGCCGAATGAGCAGTTCTTC; CDR3: CASSPSGTSGGPNEQFF
D: TRBD1; J: TRBJ1-1; V: TRBV18; size: -; DNA: TGTGCCAGCTCGCCAGGACAGGGGAGTAGGACTGAAGCTTTCTTT; CDR3: CASSPGQGSRTEAFF
D: TRBD1; J: TRBJ2-3; V: TRBV2; size: -; DNA: TGTGCCAGCAGCGAACAGGGGGCGTTCTCAGATACGCAGTATTTT; CDR3: CASSEQGAFSDTQYF
D: -; J: TRBJ1-1; V: TRBV10-3; size: -; DNA: TGTGCCATCAGTGGGGGCCCCAGGGACACTGAAGCTTTCTTT; CDR3: CAISGGPRDTEAFF
D: -; J: TRBJ1-2; V: TRBV7-2; size: few; DNA: TGTGCCAGCAGCCAACCGTTTGAGGGACATATCTATGGCTACACCTTC; CDR3: CASSQPFEGHIYGYTF
D: -; J: TRBJ1-1; V: TRBV6-2/TRBV6-3; size: -; DNA: TGTGCCAGCAGTTACGGCTATGAAGCTTTCTTT; CDR3: CASSYGYEAFF
D: -; J: TRBJ1-2; V: TRBV28; size: once; DNA: TGTGCCACCTTTGTGTTTAGGACACCCCCTAACTATGGCTACACCTTC; CDR3: CATFVFRTPPNYGYTF
D: -; J: TRBJ2-3; V: TRBV6-2/TRBV6-3; size: -; DNA: TGTGCCAGCAGTTACGAATACGTGGATACGCAGTATTTT; CDR3: CASSYEYVDTQYF
D: -; J: TRBJ2-3; V: TRBV24-1; size: few; DNA: TGTGCCACCAGTGGAGTCACAGATACGCAGTATTTT; CDR3: CATSGVTDTQYF
D: -; J: TRBJ2-7; V: TRBV6-1; size: -; DNA: TGTGCCAGCAGTGACGAGAGGGGGACACTCTTTTACGAGCAGTACTTC; CDR3: CASSDERGTLFYEQYF
D: TRBD1; J: TRBJ2-5; V: TRBV2; size: -; DNA: TGTGCCAGCAGTGTTCAACAGGGGGCTCAAGAGACCCAGTACTTC; CDR3: CASSVQQGAQETQYF
D: -; J: TRBJ1-2; V: TRBV13; size: -; DNA: TGTGCCAGCAGCTTAGGCACCGGGAACTATGGCTACACCTTC; CDR3: CASSLGTGNYGYTF
D: -; J: TRBJ2-2; V: TRBV5-6; size: -; DNA: TGTGCCAGCAGCTTCAGCTTCACCGGGGAGCTGTTTTTT; CDR3: CASSFSFTGELFF
D: -; J: TRBJ1-1; V: TRBV19; size: -; DNA: TGTGCCAGTAGTCAGGGTGGCTACACTGAAGCTTTCTTT; CDR3: CASSQGGYTEAFF
D: -; J: TRBJ1-6; V: TRBV2; size: once; DNA: TGTGCCAGCAGTGATTTCGCCCCGAGCTCCTATAATTCACCCCTCCACTTT; CDR3: CASSDFAPSSYNSPLHF
D: TRBD2; J: TRBJ2-3; V: TRBV9; size: -; DNA: TGTGCCAGTCAGAAGGGCGGGGGGACCGCAGATACGCAGTATTTT; CDR3: CASQKGGGTADTQYF
D: -; J: TRBJ1-1; V: TRBV30; size: -; DNA: TGTGCCTGGAGCGCTAGAGGTCCCGACCGGGTCGGCTTT; CDR3: CAWSARGPDRVGF
D: -; J: TRBJ1-4; V: TRBV6-4; size: -; DNA: TGTGCCAGCAGTGACTCGAGCGGTGAAAAACTGTTTTTT; CDR3: CASSDSSGEKLFF
D: -; J: TRBJ1-1; V: TRBV21-1; size: -; DNA: TGTGCCAGCAGCAGAACAGGGAGGGGGACTGAAGCTTTCTTT; CDR3: CASSRTGRGTEAFF
D: TRBD1; J: TRBJ1-1; V: TRBV18; size: -; DNA: TGTGCCAGCTCACCCTTTTTAGGGGGCCGGCACACTGAAGCTTTCTTT; CDR3: CASSPFLGGRHTEAFF
D: -; J: TRBJ1-3; V: TRBV5-1; size: -; DNA: TGCGCCAGCAGCTTGGGGATGGACATCCATGCTGGAAACACCATATATTTT; CDR3: CASSLGMDIHAGNTIYF
D: -; J: TRBJ1-2; V: TRBV5-1; size: -; DNA: TGCGCCAGCAGCGTAGGGATTAGCTATGGCTACACCTTC; CDR3: CASSVGISYGYTF
D: TRBD1; J: TRBJ1-1; V: TRBV5-1; size: -; DNA: TGCGCCAGCAGCTCGGACAGGGGATATGACACTGAAGCTTTCTTT; CDR3: CASSSDRGYDTEAFF
D: -; J: TRBJ1-1; V: TRBV7-6; size: once; DNA: TGTGCCAGCAGGGGGCCAGGGGCCCAGAACACTGAAGCTTTCTTT; CDR3: CASRGPGAQNTEAFF
D: -; J: TRBJ1-5; V: TRBV10-3; size: few; DNA: TGTGCCATCAGTGACTCCGGGAATCAGCCCCAGCATTTT; CDR3: CAISDSGNQPQHF
D: TRBD1; J: TRBJ2-2; V: TRBV7-7; size: -; DNA: TGTGCCAGCAGCGCCGGGACAGGGGACACCGGGGAGCTGTTTTTT; CDR3: CASSAGTGDTGELFF
D: -; J: TRBJ2-3; V: TRBV25-1; size: -; DNA: TGTGCCAGCAGGGCGGATACGCAGTATTTT; CDR3: CASRADTQYF
D: -; J: TRBJ2-7; V: TRBV18; size: -; DNA: TGTGCCAGCTCATCCCGGGACGGCAGCTCCTACGAGCAGTACTTC; CDR3: CASSSRDGSSYEQYF
D: -; J: TRBJ1-4; V: TRBV9; size: -; DNA: TGTGCCAGCAGCGTAGCATCAACTAATGAAAAACTGTTTTTT; CDR3: CASSVASTNEKLFF
D: -; J: TRBJ1-2; V: TRBV9; size: -; DNA: TGTGCCAGCAGCGTAGACGGAACATATGGCTACACCTTC; CDR3: CASSVDGTYGYTF
D: -; J: TRBJ2-1; V: TRBV7-2; size: -; DNA: TGTGCCAGCAGCTTAGAGTTCCCTTACAATGAGCAGTTCTTC; CDR3: CASSLEFPYNEQFF
D: TRBD2; J: TRBJ2-6; V: TRBV5-1; size: -; DNA: TGCGCCAGCACTAGCGGGGGGGCTGGTGGGGCCAACGTCCTGACTTTC; CDR3: CASTSGGAGGANVLTF
D: -; J: TRBJ1-1; V: TRBV2; size: once; DNA: TGTGCCAGCAGTGTATTGTACAGCGAAAACACTGAAGCTTTCTTT; CDR3: CASSVLYSENTEAFF
D: -; J: TRBJ2-1; V: TRBV19; size: -; DNA: TGTGCCAGTAGTATCCAGAGCTCCTACAATGAGCAGTTCTTC; CDR3: CASSIQSSYNEQFF
D: TRBD1; J: TRBJ1-2; V: TRBV7-9; size: -; DNA: TGTGCCAGCAGCTCCAGGGGGCTGAGCTATGGCTACACCTTC; CDR3: CASSSRGLSYGYTF
D: -; J: TRBJ2-1; V: TRBV19; size: -; DNA: TGTGCCAGTTTTTCGGGTTACAATGAGCAGTTCTTC; CDR3: CASFSGYNEQFF
D: -; J: TRBJ2-1; V: TRBV6-6; size: few; DNA: TGTGCCAGCAGTTATAGTGGGGGGCTGGGGCAGTTCTTC; CDR3: CASSYSGGLGQFF
D: -; J: TRBJ2-2; V: TRBV7-2; size: -; DNA: TGTGCCAGCAGCTCCGGGGCGAGGGGGAACACCGGGGAGCTGTTTTTT; CDR3: CASSSGARGNTGELFF
D: -; J: TRBJ2-1; V: TRBV5-1; size: -; DNA: TGCGCCAGCAGCTTGGGCCCGAGCTCCTACAATGAGCAGTTCTTC; CDR3: CASSLGPSSYNEQFF
D: -; J: TRBJ2-5; V: TRBV30; size: -; DNA: TGTGCCTGGAGGTCGCCAGGGGGGGAGACCCAGTACTTC; CDR3: CAWRSPGGETQYF
D: TRBD1; J: TRBJ2-4; V: TRBV24-1; size: -; DNA: TGTGCCACCAGTGGAGGGGACAGGGGAGCCAAAAACATTCAGTACTTC; CDR3: CATSGGDRGAKNIQYF
D: -; J: TRBJ1-2; V: TRBV14; size: -; DNA: TGTGCCAGCAGCCAAGAAAGCGGGGGCGCGGGTGGCTACACCTTC; CDR3: CASSQESGGAGGYTF